A single sample gave rise to the 9 T cell receptor beta chains below, sequenced in a study of blood T cell repertoires in COVID-19 (dated by TCRdb to the early 2020s). Libraries were constructed by the immunoSEQ multiplex PCR assay. Entries here come from immuneACCESS through TCRdb and include only in-frame sequences with V and J called. Some clones fail to appear in such tables; in the studies checked, an unresolved V gene covers under half of the shortfall, and the cause of the remainder is unknown. The sample records 200,000 or so clones, about 85% of which are singletons. In total, the top ten clones hold roughly 2.7% of the sample. The sequenced sample was PBMCs or T cells enriched from blood (not recorded which). These receptors were obtained from a woman in her 30s who had recovered from COVID-19.

This clone was counted a few times. V and J are TRBV28 and TRBJ2-5, with TRBD2 matching 8 bases. V trimming: 8 bases; J trimming: 2 bases; junction bases outside the gene matches: 10. The CDR3 is 15 residues long. In germline, CDR1 is MDHEN, CDR2 SYDVKM. Written as DNA, the CDR3 is TGTGCCAGCGCTTATGCGGGGGGCATACAAGAGACCCAGTACTTC. It translates to CASAYAGGIQETQYF.

The rearrangement joins TRBV12-3 or TRBV12-4 to TRBJ2-1; unclear D gene. The ends were cut back, 7 bases at V and 2 bases at J, with 6 bases in the middle. CDR3 length equals 12 residues. CDR3 DNA: TGTGCCAGCACGCGGACCTACAATGAGCAGTTCTTC. Protein sequence: CASTRTYNEQFF.

The chain has TRBV18 and TRBJ2-2; tentatively, D is TRBD2 (5 bases). V was trimmed by 3 bases and J by 0 bases, leaving 8 bases between them. This CDR3 has 15 residues. Germline-derived CDR1 and CDR2 are KGHSH and LQKENI. This chain's CDR3 is CASSPRAPNTGELFF. DNA for the CDR3: TGTGCCAGCTCACCGAGGGCTCCGAACACCGGGGAGCTGTTTTTT.

The CDR3 DNA sequence: TGTGCCAGCAGCTCGCGAACGGGACAGGGTAGAGAGACCCAGTACTTC. Translating it yields CASSSRTGQGRETQYF. The chain carries TRBV11-1 and TRBJ2-5; the match to TRBD1 covers 9 bases. Germline V CDR1 and CDR2: SGHAT, FQDESV (reference sequence). The CDR3 sequence is 16 residues long. Trimming removed 4 bases from V and 4 bases from J; junction bases left unmatched: 10.

The chain employs TRBV6-2 or TRBV6-3 and TRBJ2-6; the match to TRBD1 covers 8 bases. The V gene's germline CDR1 is MNHEY and CDR2 SVGEGT. This CDR3 region has 18 residues. J gave up 3 bases and V 4 bases, and 11 bases lay outside the gene matches. The CDR3 region is CASSSILDREYGANVLTF. Written as DNA, the CDR3 is TGTGCCAGCAGTTCCATTTTGGACAGGGAGTATGGGGCCAACGTCCTGACTTTC.

This clone was observed many times. V and J are TRBV9 and TRBJ1-5, with D perhaps TRBD1 (5 bases). Trimming took off 3 bases at V and 4 bases at J, with 11 bases between the two ends. The CDR3 contains 14 residues. The germline V gene has CDR1 SGDLS and CDR2 YYNGEE. The CDR3 DNA reads as TGTGCCAGCAGCGCCGACAGTCTTAATCAGCCCCAGCATTTT. It yields the protein CASSADSLNQPQHF.

This clone showed up just a few times. This rearrangement joins TRBV6-4 to TRBJ2-3, with 10 bases that match TRBD1. Per the germline V gene, CDR1 is MRHNA and CDR2 is SNTAGT. With 4 bases clipped from V and 3 bases from J, the junction kept 4 bases outside the gene matches. The CDR3 runs to 15 residues. The DNA for the CDR3 is TGTGCCAGCAGTGGAGGGACAGGGGTAACAGATACGCAGTATTTT. Amino acids: CASSGGTGVTDTQYF.

The chain joins TRBV29-1 to TRBJ2-2, with D perhaps matching TRBD1 (6 bases). Germline CDR1 reads SQVTM; CDR2 reads ANQGSEA. The CDR3 sequence is 14 residues long. V gave up 4 bases and J gave up 6 bases, with 15 bases separating them. CDR3 in amino acids: CSVGIQGYSGELFF. The CDR3 bases are TGCAGCGTTGGGATTCAGGGGTACTCCGGGGAGCTGTTTTTT.

The J gene is TRBJ1-1, the V gene TRBV3-1 (or the pseudogene TRBV3-2); 7 nucleotides line up with TRBD1. V shed 4 bases and J 1 base; nucleotides not matched to a gene: 0. Per germline, CDR1 LGHDT and CDR2 YNNKEL (reference sequence). CDR3 size: 13 residues. The CDR3 loop is CASSRQGNTEAFF. Written as DNA, the CDR3 is TGTGCCAGCAGCCGACAGGGGAACACTGAAGCTTTCTTT.